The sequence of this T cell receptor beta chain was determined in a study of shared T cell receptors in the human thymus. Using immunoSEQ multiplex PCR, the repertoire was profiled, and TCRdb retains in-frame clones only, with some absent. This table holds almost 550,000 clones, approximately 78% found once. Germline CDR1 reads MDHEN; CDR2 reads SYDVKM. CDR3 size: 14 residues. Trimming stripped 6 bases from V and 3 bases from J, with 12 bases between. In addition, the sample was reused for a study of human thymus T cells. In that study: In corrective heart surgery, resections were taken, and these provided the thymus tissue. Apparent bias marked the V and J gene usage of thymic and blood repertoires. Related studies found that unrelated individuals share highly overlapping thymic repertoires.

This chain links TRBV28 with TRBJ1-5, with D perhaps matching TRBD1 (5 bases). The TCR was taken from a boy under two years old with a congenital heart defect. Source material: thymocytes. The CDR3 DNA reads TGTGCCAGCAGCCTGGGGCGGCACAATCAGCCCCAGCATTTT. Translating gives CASSLGRHNQPQHF.